This TCR beta chain comes out of a study of blood T cell repertoires in COVID-19. Overall study context: The cDNA or gDNA used as material had been derived from T cells, B-cell-depleted T cells, or PBMCs.

Generated by immunoSEQ multiplex PCR, the TCRdb table keeps only in-frame clones and is missing some. The sample gives about 23,000 clones, roughly 89% of which show up once; 6.3% is in the top ten. Sequencing was performed on peripheral blood. The sequence was obtained from a woman of 80 years or more with active COVID-19.

Here the CDR3 reads CASSSYGLAEQETQYF. CDR3 sequence (DNA): TGTGCCAGCAGCTCCTACGGACTAGCGGAACAAGAGACCCAGTACTTC. J is TRBJ2-5 and V is TRBV7-9; TRBD2 aligns across 10 bases. The CDR3 has 16 amino acids. Germline CDR1 is SEHNR and CDR2 is FQNEAQ (reference sequence). V lost 4 bases, J lost 2 bases, and 7 bases stayed unmatched.